The 30 T cell receptor beta chains in this list originate from one sample, sequenced in a study of T cells in Graves' hyperthyroidism and ophthalmopathy. From RNA transcripts, TCR beta CDR3 regions were amplified. The primer set for the first-round RT-PCR of the TCR CDR3 was HTBI. TCRdb passed the multiplex PCR reads through MiXCR, listing each CDR3 protein once. This table has around 420,000 distinct CDR3 sequences, less than 20% appearing once. The sequencing input was blood. These receptors all come from a woman aged 18-29 years with Graves' hyperthyroidism.

This clonotype was observed a few times. V is TRBV19 and J is TRBJ2-3, with D tentatively TRBD2 (7 bases). This CDR3 contains 16 residues. Germline V gene data show CDR1 as LNHDA and CDR2 as SQIVND (reference sequence). The germline V and J ends were trimmed by 5 bases and 1 base, with 16 bases remaining between them. CDR3 DNA sequence: TGTGCCAGTAGTCCCCAAGGGGGGGGGCGCACAGATACGCAGTATTTT. It specifies CASSPQGGGRTDTQYF.

This chain joins TRBV20-1 and TRBJ1-4; a possible D gene is TRBD1 (6 bases). Trimming shortened V by 6 bases and J by 7 bases, and 21 bases separated the two germline ends. From germline, CDR1 is DFQATT and CDR2 SNEGSKA (reference sequence). This CDR3 region has 15 residues. The CDR3, as DNA: TGCAGTGCCGGTTCAACGGGGGGGCGAGGTGAAAAACTGTTTTTT. It specifies CSAGSTGGRGEKLFF.

The rearrangement uses TRBV11-2 and TRBJ1-2; D remains unclear. The CDR3 runs to 14 residues. Trimming removed 3 bases at V and 3 bases at J, with 11 bases between. Germline loops: CDR1 SGHAT, CDR2 FQNNGV. The CDR3 is CASSFAGYDYGYTF. The DNA for the CDR3 is TGTGCCAGCAGCTTCGCCGGTTATGACTATGGCTACACCTTC.

This clonotype has a count of ten or more. The genes are TRBV12-3 or TRBV12-4 and TRBJ1-4; no reliable D call. V lost 6 bases and J lost 10, with 24 bases in between. This CDR3 spans 16 amino acids. The CDR3 DNA reads TGTGCCAGCAGAACCGACACCGGGCCCGAGTTCGGAAAACTGTTTTTT. As protein: CASRTDTGPEFGKLFF.

The table lists this clonotype with many counts. The V call is TRBV3-1, the J call TRBJ1-2; no clear D. The CDR3 loop spans 14 amino acids. Germline CDR1 reads LGHDT; CDR2 reads YNNKEL (reference sequence). Trimming stripped 0 bases from V and 0 bases from J, with 5 bases between. CDR3: CASSQEATNYGYTF. The CDR3 region has the DNA TGTGCCAGCAGCCAAGAGGCAACTAACTATGGCTACACCTTC.

To note about this clonotype: This may be a read error: a much more frequent sequence differs by one nucleotide. The V call is TRBV30, the J call TRBJ1-5, with TRBD1 matching 9 bases. CDR3 length: 19 amino acids. Looked up from germline, CDR1 is GTSNPN and CDR2 is SVGIG (reference sequence). With 5 bases clipped from V and 0 bases from J, the junction kept 17 bases outside the gene matches. The CDR3 spells CAWGGVKGQGFYSNQPQHF. CDR3 bases: TGTGCCTGGGGTGGAGTAAAGGGACAGGGATTTTATAGCAATCAGCCCCAGCATTTT.

The table lists this clonotype with many counts. The chain employs TRBV27 and TRBJ2-7; TRBD1 matches at 7 bases. The CDR3 totals 15 residues. Germline V gives CDR1 MNHEY, CDR2 SMNVEV (reference sequence). The junction had 12 bases not matched to a gene; V was cut back by 3 bases and J by 7 bases. As DNA, the CDR3 is TGTGCCAGCAGTTTCCTAGGGACAGCCCCTAGAGAGCAGTACTTC. Protein product: CASSFLGTAPREQYF.

This clonotype was found a few times. V and J are TRBV20-1 and TRBJ2-3, with TRBD2 identical over 15 bases. The CDR3 is 16 residues long. V lost 5 bases and J lost 2; bases outside the gene matches: 5. In germline, CDR1 is DFQATT, CDR2 SNEGSKA (reference sequence). The CDR3 DNA sequence: TGCAGTGCTGTGGGACTAGCGGGGGGCGCCACAGATACGCAGTATTTT. This codes for CSAVGLAGGATDTQYF.

This clonotype was counted ten times or more. This sequence joins TRBV7-8 and TRBJ2-1; 8 nucleotides line up with TRBD1. The V gene's germline CDR1 is SGHVS and CDR2 FQNEAQ. With V trimmed by 5 bases and J by 5 bases, 11 bases remained unmatched. This CDR3 spans 16 amino acids. Here the CDR3 reads CASSPGQGGFDNEQFF. CDR3 sequence (DNA): TGTGCCAGCAGCCCAGGACAGGGAGGTTTCGACAATGAGCAGTTCTTC.

This clonotype was recorded at least ten times. The chain joins TRBV5-8 to TRBJ2-7; the match to TRBD2 covers 9 bases. Trimming removed 6 bases from V and 5 bases from J; junction bases left unmatched: 9. The CDR3 covers 14 residues. Looked up from germline, CDR1 is SGHTS and CDR2 is YDEGEE. The CDR3 here is CASNKREDRNEQYF. The CDR3 DNA reads TGTGCCAGCAACAAGCGGGAGGATAGGAACGAGCAGTACTTC.

This clonotype appeared many times. The rearrangement links TRBV7-9 to TRBJ2-3; D is unresolved. Germline CDR1 SEHNR, CDR2 FQNEAQ (reference sequence). The CDR3 extends over 14 amino acids. Deletions cut 5 bases from V and 0 bases from J, with 9 bases between. The CDR3 nucleotides read TGTGCCAGCAGCCTCAGCACCAGCACAGATACGCAGTATTTT. Translated, it gives CASSLSTSTDTQYF.

A word on this clonotype: Compared with germline, one end of the junction differs, possibly owing to a read error. V gene TRBV7-2 combines with J gene TRBJ2-3; 8 bases fit TRBD2. This CDR3 contains 17 residues. Germline V gene sequence: CDR1 SGHTA, CDR2 FQGNSA. CDR3 residues: CASSLDVAGGRKYTQYF. Written as DNA, the CDR3 is TGTGCCAGCAGTTTAGATGTGGCGGGAGGTAGGAAATATACGCAGTATTTT.

The J gene is TRBJ2-1, the V gene TRBV5-1; TRBD2 might be the D (6 bases). Trimming took 5 bases from V and 5 from J, leaving 23 bases between them. Germline-derived CDR1 and CDR2 are SGHRS and YFSETQ. The CDR3 extends over 17 amino acids. The CDR3 sequence: CASSYPRDFNFDNEQFF. As DNA, the CDR3 is TGCGCCAGCAGTTACCCCCGGGACTTCAATTTCGACAATGAGCAGTTCTTC.

This clonotype was seen many times. The V call is TRBV7-2, the J call TRBJ2-1; a weak D match, TRBD2 (7 bases). Germline lookup yields CDR1 SGHTA and CDR2 FQGNSA. This CDR3 has 15 amino acids. V was clipped by 5 bases and J by 0 bases, with 11 bases between them. In nucleotides, the CDR3 is TGTGCCAGCAGCGCTAGGGGGGGCTCCTACAATGAGCAGTTCTTC. This encodes CASSARGGSYNEQFF.

This clonotype was recorded many times. CDR3 amino acids: CASSPRYNEQFF. CDR3 nucleotide sequence: TGTGCCAGCAGCCCCCGTTACAATGAGCAGTTCTTC. This chain connects TRBV11-3 to TRBJ2-1; the D is unclear. In germline, CDR1 is SGHNT, CDR2 YENEEA. V was shortened by 5 bases and J by 4 bases, with 6 bases between the two germline ends. This CDR3 region has 12 residues.

This clonotype was seen repeatedly, ten times or more. DNA of the CDR3: TGTGCCACCAGTGCCAACTCCTACGAGCAGTACTTC. Its translation: CATSANSYEQYF. The chain uses TRBV11-2 and TRBJ2-7; D call uncertain. The CDR3 has 12 residues. V lost 10 bases and J lost 0, with 10 bases in between. Germline V gene sequence: CDR1 SGHAT, CDR2 FQNNGV.

The chain uses TRBV4-1 and TRBJ1-1; D unresolved. The CDR3 totals 15 residues. V shed 0 bases and J shed 6 bases, with 14 bases lying between them. Germline CDR1 reads MGHRA; CDR2 reads YSYEKL. In DNA, the CDR3 is TGCGCCAGCAGCCAAGAACCGGCGGCAGCGGCTGAAGCTTTCTTT. Amino acid sequence: CASSQEPAAAAEAFF.

This clonotype was observed many times. The chain joins TRBV15 to TRBJ2-1; TRBD2 matches at 9 bases. The V gene end was trimmed by 2 bases and the J gene end by 3 bases; junction bases not matched to a gene: 5. CDR1 and CDR2 from the germline V gene are LNHNV and YYDKDF (reference sequence). The length of the CDR3 is 16 residues. The CDR3 nucleotides are TGTGCCACCAGCAGATTAGCGGGAGAGTACTACAATGAGCAGTTCTTC. Protein: CATSRLAGEYYNEQFF.

The chain combines TRBV5-1 with TRBJ1-2, with D unclear. Trimming pared 0 bases from V and 1 base from J, leaving 10 bases between. The CDR3 spans 15 residues. Germline V gene data show CDR1 as SGHRS and CDR2 as YFSETQ. The CDR3 DNA sequence: TGCGCCAGCAGCTTGGAGGCCAGTCTTAACTATGGCTACACCTTC. This translates into CASSLEASLNYGYTF. Full variable domain (outside the CDR3, taken from reference TRBV5-1 and TRBJ1-2): KAGVTQTPRYLIKTRGQQVTLSCSPISGHRSVSWYQQTPGQGLQFLFEYFSETQRNKGNFPGRFSGRQFSNSRSEMNVSTLELGDSALYLCASSLEASLNYGYTFGSGTRLTVV.

This clonotype was detected many times. The rearrangement joins TRBV12-3 or TRBV12-4 to TRBJ2-5; D is uncertain. V dropped 3 bases and J dropped 2 bases, with 10 bases sitting between them. The CDR3 runs 14 residues. The CDR3: CASSFTAIQETQYF. Written as DNA, the CDR3 is TGTGCCAGCAGTTTCACAGCCATACAAGAGACCCAGTACTTC.

This clonotype has at least ten counts. The chain joins TRBV30 to TRBJ2-2; no firm D call. Trimming shortened V by 2 bases and J by 4 bases, and 5 bases separated the two germline ends. The CDR3 has 12 residues. Germline CDR1 is GTSNPN and CDR2 is SVGIG (reference sequence). The CDR3 spells CAWSWGTGELFF. DNA of the CDR3: TGTGCCTGGAGTTGGGGCACCGGGGAGCTGTTTTTT.

This clonotype was seen many times. V usage is TRBV11-2 and J usage is TRBJ2-3; 8 bases align to TRBD2. The V gene's germline CDR1 is SGHAT and CDR2 FQNNGV. The V gene end was trimmed by 1 base and the J gene end by 3 bases; junction bases not matched to a gene: 6. This CDR3 contains 16 residues. CDR3 DNA sequence: TGTGCCAGCAGCTTAGGAGCGGGAGTGACAACAGATACGCAGTATTTT. This translates into CASSLGAGVTTDTQYF.

This clonotype was picked up a small number of times. A read error may account for a junction end that differs from germline. This chain uses TRBV6-1 with TRBJ2-3; D may be TRBD2 (6 bases). Germline assignment: CDR1 MNHNS and CDR2 SASEGT. The CDR3 covers 15 residues. The CDR3: CATSPSGTPTDTQYF. The CDR3 DNA reads as TGTGCCACCAGTCCGTCCGGGACTCCCACAGATACGCAGTATTTT.

This clonotype was seen repeatedly, ten times or more. V is TRBV7-8 and J is TRBJ2-7, with D tentatively TRBD2 (6 bases). This CDR3 has 16 amino acids. CDR1 is SGHVS and CDR2 is FQNEAQ in the germline V gene. The V end lost 5 bases, the J end lost 4 bases, and 21 bases lay between the germline ends. CDR3 nucleotides: TGTGCCAGCAGCAGGGGAGGATGGCAGAGTCCATACGAGCAGTACTTC. Translation gives CASSRGGWQSPYEQYF.

The chain combines TRBV4-1 with TRBJ1-5; 7 positions agree with TRBD1. Germline V gene data show CDR1 as MGHRA and CDR2 as YSYEKL. This CDR3 region has 17 residues. Trimming at V came to 1 base and at J to 8 bases, leaving 14 bases not matched to a gene. This CDR3 is CASSQGPTEGAKEPQHF. As DNA, the CDR3 is TGCGCCAGCAGCCAAGGCCCCACGGAGGGGGCTAAGGAGCCCCAGCATTTT.

This clonotype was seen many times. This sequence joins TRBV6-2 or TRBV6-3 and TRBJ1-2; 7 bases are a match to TRBD1. The CDR3 is 14 residues long. CDR1 and CDR2 (germline): MNHEY, SVGEGT. V lost 4 bases to trimming and J lost 5 bases; unmatched junction nucleotides: 7. The CDR3 sequence: CASSSGTVPYGYTF. The DNA for the CDR3 is TGTGCCAGCAGTTCGGGGACAGTCCCATATGGCTACACCTTC.

This clonotype was counted ten times or more. The chain carries TRBV6-2 or TRBV6-3 and TRBJ1-1; TRBD1 matches at 10 bases. CDR3 length: 17 residues. Germline V gene data show CDR1 as MNHEY and CDR2 as SVGEGT. V dropped 6 bases and J dropped 0; count of bases not matched to a gene: 10. The CDR3 coding sequence is TGTGCCAGCAGCGACAAGGACAGGGGGGAAATGAACACTGAAGCTTTCTTT. Translating gives CASSDKDRGEMNTEAFF.

The rearrangement uses TRBV7-9 and TRBJ2-4; D not resolved. The CDR3 consists of 13 residues. Looked up from germline, CDR1 is SEHNR and CDR2 is FQNEAQ (reference sequence). With 4 bases removed from V and 10 bases from J, the gap between germline ends came to 14 bases. The DNA for the CDR3 is TGTGCCAGCAGCTCAATGGCAGGCCCTATTCAGTACTTC. Protein sequence: CASSSMAGPIQYF.

This clonotype was seen a few times. The chain employs TRBV18 and TRBJ1-3; the D is unclear. CDR1 is KGHSH and CDR2 is LQKENI in the germline V gene. Trimming stripped 3 bases from V and 9 bases from J, with 18 bases between. The CDR3 runs 15 residues. The CDR3 region is CASSPAGSPGGTIYF. The CDR3 DNA follows: TGTGCCAGCTCACCGGCGGGGAGTCCTGGAGGCACCATATATTTT.

At least ten counts were recorded for this clonotype. The rearrangement uses TRBV4-1 and TRBJ2-7, with TRBD1 as a possible D gene (6 bases). The CDR3 length is 17 residues. Germline V gene lookup returns CDR1 MGHRA and CDR2 YSYEKL. Trimming removed 1 base from V and 6 bases from J, with 22 bases in between. For the CDR3, the DNA is TGCGCCAGCAGCCAAGGGTACCAGGGGCCACTCCGTCTCGAGCAGTACTTC. Protein product: CASSQGYQGPLRLEQYF.